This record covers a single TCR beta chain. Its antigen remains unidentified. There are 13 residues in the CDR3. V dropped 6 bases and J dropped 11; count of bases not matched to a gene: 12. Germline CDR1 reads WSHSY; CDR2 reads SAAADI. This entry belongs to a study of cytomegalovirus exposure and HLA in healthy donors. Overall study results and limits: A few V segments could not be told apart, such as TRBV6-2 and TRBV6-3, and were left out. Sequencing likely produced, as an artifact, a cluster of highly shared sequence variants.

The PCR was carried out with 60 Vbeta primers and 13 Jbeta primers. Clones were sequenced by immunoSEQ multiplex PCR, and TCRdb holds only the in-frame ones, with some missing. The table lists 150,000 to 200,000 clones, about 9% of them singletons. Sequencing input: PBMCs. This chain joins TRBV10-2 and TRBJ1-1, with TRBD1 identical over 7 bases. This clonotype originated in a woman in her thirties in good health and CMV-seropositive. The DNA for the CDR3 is TGCGCCAGCAGCCCACAGGCGGACAGGTGGGCTTTCTTT. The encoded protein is CASSPQADRWAFF.